These 9 T cell receptor beta chains were sequenced from one sample in a study of CD8+ T cells in alopecia areata. Sequencing relied on a cDNA template that was reverse transcribed from extracted RNA. Sequenced by immunoSEQ multiplex PCR; TCRdb stores in-frame clones only, minus some. Of 150,000 or so clones in the sample, around 50% were seen once. The sequencing here drew on CD4+ T cells sorted from blood, taken at week 0. These receptors all stem from a human donor with alopecia areata.

The chain employs TRBV4-1 and TRBJ2-7; D tentatively reads TRBD1 or TRBD2 (6 bases each). Trimming shortened V by 0 bases and J by 3 bases, and 15 bases separated the two germline ends. Germline values: CDR1 MGHRA, CDR2 YSYEKL. CDR3 length equals 16 residues. CDR3 region: CASSQESRGGRYEQYF. In DNA, the CDR3 is TGCGCCAGCAGCCAAGAATCCAGGGGAGGACGCTACGAGCAGTACTTC.

This chain uses TRBV11-2 with TRBJ2-2; TRBD1 matches 10 bases. The CDR3 sequence is 14 residues long. Germline V lookup: CDR1 SGHAT, CDR2 FQNNGV. Trimming at V came to 5 bases and at J to 7 bases, leaving 4 bases not matched to a gene. The CDR3 DNA reads as TGTGCCAGCAGCGGGGACAGGGGTGGCGGGGAGCTGTTTTTT. Protein product: CASSGDRGGGELFF.

The chain joins TRBV9 to TRBJ2-2; D assignment may be TRBD1 or TRBD2 (6 bases each). CDR3 length: 15 amino acids. Trimming shortened V by 1 base and J by 2 bases, and 9 bases separated the two germline ends. CDR1 is SGDLS, CDR2 YYNGEE, per germline. CDR3 nucleotides: TGTGCCAGCAGCGTAAGGGGGGATAACACCGGGGAGCTGTTTTTT. Encoded protein: CASSVRGDNTGELFF.

The chain has TRBV7-2 and TRBJ2-3; D might be TRBD1 or TRBD2, each matching 5 bases. This CDR3 is built from 14 residues. CDR1 is SGHTA and CDR2 is FQGNSA in the germline V gene. With 4 bases removed from V and 0 bases from J, the gap between germline ends came to 8 bases. CDR3 coding DNA: TGTGCCAGCAGCTCGGGACGGAGCACAGATACGCAGTATTTT. Translating it yields CASSSGRSTDTQYF.

The CDR3 here is CASSISGGIEETQYF. CDR3 nucleotides: TGCGCCAGCAGCATTAGCGGGGGAATCGAGGAGACCCAGTACTTC. The rearrangement joins TRBV5-1 to TRBJ2-5; 9 positions agree with TRBD2. The CDR3 is made up of 15 amino acids. Germline CDR1 SGHRS, CDR2 YFSETQ. V was clipped by 4 bases and J by 5 bases; unmatched bases: 9.

This chain links TRBV27 with TRBJ2-4; the match to TRBD1 covers 9 bases. Germline assignment: CDR1 MNHEY and CDR2 SMNVEV (reference sequence). The length of the CDR3 is 16 residues. V shed 5 bases, J shed 1 base, and the junction held 6 bases outside the gene matches. CDR3 protein: CASSPTTGGAKNIQYF. In DNA form, the CDR3 reads TGTGCCAGCAGTCCAACGACAGGGGGGGCCAAAAACATTCAGTACTTC.

This clone was seen ten or more times. J is TRBJ2-3 and V is TRBV15; D not resolved. Trimming left V 5 bases short and J 0 bases short, with 3 bases between. CDR3 size: 12 residues. CDR1 is LNHNV and CDR2 is YYDKDF in the germline V gene (reference sequence). The CDR3 reads CATSLSTDTQYF. The CDR3 DNA reads TGTGCCACCAGCTTAAGCACAGATACGCAGTATTTT.

J is TRBJ2-2 and V is TRBV5-4, with D unresolved. CDR3 length: 15 amino acids. The V end lost 0 bases, the J end lost 1 base, and 7 bases lay between the germline ends. The V gene's germline CDR1 is SGHNT and CDR2 YYREEE (reference sequence). CDR3 in DNA: TGTGCCAGCAGCTTGGTGACCCGGAACACCGGGGAGCTGTTTTTT. Its translation: CASSLVTRNTGELFF.

The chain couples TRBV18 to TRBJ2-6, with D tentatively TRBD1 or TRBD2 (6 bases each). The CDR3 length is 17 residues. V was trimmed by 2 bases and J by 1 base, leaving 12 bases between them. Germline V gene lookup returns CDR1 KGHSH and CDR2 LQKENI. This CDR3 reads CASSPSQGRSGANVLTF. In nucleotides, the CDR3 is TGTGCCAGCTCACCAAGCCAGGGGAGGTCTGGGGCCAACGTCCTGACTTTC.